This T cell receptor beta chain was captured in a study of OX40 agonist ivuxolimab in advanced cancers. Here immunoSEQ multiplex PCR was the method, and the copy in TCRdb shows in-frame clones only, minus some. The sample consists of about 68,000 clones, over 80% of them appearing once. This specimen was CD4+ or CD8+ T cells sorted from blood, taken in a trial of the OX40 agonist ivuxolimab. This clonotype originated in an adult with an advanced solid tumor such as melanoma, head and neck, liver or kidney cancer.

This CDR3 is CSVDPRDYGYTF. DNA of the CDR3: TGCAGCGTTGACCCCAGAGACTATGGCTACACCTTC. The gene calls are TRBV29-1 and TRBJ1-2; D remains unclear. The germline V and J ends were trimmed by 3 bases and 3 bases, with 8 bases remaining between them. This CDR3 comprises 12 residues. Germline CDR1 SQVTM, CDR2 ANQGSEA.